The 7 T cell receptor beta chains given below trace back to one sample, sequenced in a study of early T cells in non-severe SARS-CoV-2 infection. TCRdb used MiXCR to reprocess the 5' RACE reads, holding one entry per CDR3 protein. The data contain roughly 41,000 distinct CDR3 sequences, roughly 5% of them seen just once; the ten biggest clones take up 4.5% to 5.5%. Material for sequencing was whole blood. These receptors were taken from an adult who was a healthcare worker with PCR-confirmed SARS-CoV-2 infection or an uninfected control (not recorded which).

This clonotype was picked up many times. The chain uses TRBV7-2 and TRBJ1-2; D gene uncertain. CDR1 and CDR2 (germline): SGHTA, FQGNSA. The CDR3 runs to 15 residues. V dropped 3 bases and J dropped 2 bases, with 13 bases sitting between them. This chain's CDR3 is CASSLGFQTNYGYTF. The CDR3 region has the DNA TGTGCCAGCAGCTTGGGCTTCCAGACAAACTATGGCTACACCTTC.

This clonotype is medium-sized within its sample. This chain links TRBV7-9 with TRBJ2-3; D is perhaps TRBD1 (5 bases). This CDR3 has 14 residues. Trimming removed 5 bases from V and 5 bases from J, with 14 bases in between. CDR1 is SEHNR and CDR2 is FQNEAQ in the germline V gene (reference sequence). The CDR3 sequence: CASSPEARGDTQYF. The CDR3 DNA is TGTGCCAGCAGCCCTGAGGCTAGGGGAGATACGCAGTATTTT. The full variable domain, its missing parts supplied by reference TRBV7-9 and TRBJ2-3, is DTGVSQNPRHKITKRGQNVTFRCDPISEHNRLYWYRQTLGQGPEFLTYFQNEAQLEKSRLLSDRFSAERPKGSFSTLEIQRTEQGDSAMYLCASSPEARGDTQYFGPGTRLTVL.

This clonotype was seen ten or more times. The CDR3 is CASSLREGPHQPQHF. CDR3 DNA: TGTGCCAGCAGCTTGAGAGAGGGGCCACATCAGCCCCAGCATTTT. The V and J genes are TRBV7-8 and TRBJ1-5, with D tentatively TRBD1 (5 bases). Germline V gene sequence: CDR1 SGHVS, CDR2 FQNEAQ. With 3 bases removed from V and 5 bases from J, the gap between germline ends came to 14 bases. The CDR3 consists of 15 residues.

In its sample, this clonotype was seen a few times. V usage is TRBV7-9 and J usage is TRBJ2-3; 8 bases align to TRBD2. The J segment lost 3 bases and the V segment lost 3 bases, leaving 5 bases of the junction unmatched. CDR3 size: 15 residues. Germline V lookup: CDR1 SEHNR, CDR2 FQNEAQ (reference sequence). The CDR3 DNA sequence: TGTGCCAGCAGCTTGGGACTAGTGAGAACAGATACGCAGTATTTT. It codes for CASSLGLVRTDTQYF. Based on the CDR3 plus reference TRBV7-9 and TRBJ2-3, the full variable domain is DTGVSQNPRHKITKRGQNVTFRCDPISEHNRLYWYRQTLGQGPEFLTYFQNEAQLEKSRLLSDRFSAERPKGSFSTLEIQRTEQGDSAMYLCASSLGLVRTDTQYFGPGTRLTVL.

The chain employs TRBV5-1 and TRBJ1-2; 7 bases are shared with TRBD1. From germline, CDR1 is SGHRS and CDR2 YFSETQ. Unmatched junction bases numbered 8, after V lost 3 bases and J lost 6 bases. The CDR3 covers 14 residues. The CDR3 bases are TGCGCCAGCAGCTCCCTTTTAGGGGGCGATGGCTACACCTTC. This encodes CASSSLLGGDGYTF.

Only a few counts were recorded for this clonotype. CDR3 protein: CASSLAANTGELFF. For the CDR3, the DNA is TGTGCCAGCAGCTTAGCGGCGAACACCGGGGAGCTGTTTTTT. This chain links TRBV7-9 with TRBJ2-2; no reliable D call. Germline assignment: CDR1 SEHNR and CDR2 FQNEAQ (reference sequence). CDR3 length: 14 residues. V lost 0 bases and J lost 0, with 2 bases in between.

The J gene is TRBJ1-2, the V gene TRBV30, with TRBD1 as a possible D gene (6 bases). Germline V gene data show CDR1 as GTSNPN and CDR2 as SVGIG (reference sequence). This CDR3 is built from 13 residues. Deletions cut 5 bases from V and 7 bases from J, with 17 bases between. Here the CDR3 DNA reads TGTGCCTGGGCCTCCAGGGGAGGTAGTGGCTACACCTTC. This gives the protein CAWASRGGSGYTF.